Listed below are T cell receptor beta chains from one sample, sequenced in a study of T cells after posttransplantation cyclophosphamide. Profiling relied on immunoSEQ multiplex PCR, and the TCRdb table lists in-frame clones only, not all of them. The sample lists about 32,000 clones; 75% to 95% were seen once. Sequences were obtained from naive CD4+ T cells sorted from blood. All receptors come from a man aged 25-40 years in good health and a related stem cell transplant donor. The CDR3 runs from the conserved cysteine through the conserved F or W. D genes are given only for firm matches. Not every row has a clone size; where given, it reads once, few, many or a size class.

d_gene: NA; abundance: once; v_gene: TRBV12-2; j_gene: TRBJ1-1; CDR3aa: CASRLDTNTEAFF; CDR3nt: TGTGCAAGTCGCCTAGACACGAACACTGAAGCTTTCTTT
d_gene: NA; abundance: NA; v_gene: TRBV5-1; j_gene: TRBJ2-5; CDR3aa: CASSLVSGGYQETQYF; CDR3nt: TGCGCCAGCAGCTTGGTTTCAGGGGGGTACCAAGAGACCCAGTACTTC
d_gene: TRBD1; abundance: few; v_gene: TRBV6-1; j_gene: TRBJ1-6; CDR3aa: CASSEGQGAYSPLHF; CDR3nt: TGTGCCAGCAGTGAAGGACAGGGGGCCTATTCACCCCTCCACTTT
d_gene: NA; abundance: once; v_gene: TRBV5-6; j_gene: TRBJ1-2; CDR3aa: CASSFDRSGYTF; CDR3nt: TGTGCCAGCAGCTTTGACAGGTCTGGCTACACCTTC
d_gene: NA; abundance: NA; v_gene: TRBV29-1; j_gene: TRBJ2-2; CDR3aa: CSGFDLTGELFF; CDR3nt: TGCAGCGGGTTTGACTTAACCGGGGAGCTGTTTTTT
d_gene: NA; abundance: NA; v_gene: TRBV7-9; j_gene: TRBJ1-1; CDR3aa: CASSLMSTSEAFF; CDR3nt: TGTGCCAGCAGCTTAATGTCCACATCTGAAGCTTTCTTT
d_gene: NA; abundance: once; v_gene: TRBV10-3; j_gene: TRBJ2-7; CDR3aa: CAISATGEQYF; CDR3nt: TGTGCCATCAGTGCCACGGGTGAGCAGTACTTC
d_gene: TRBD1; abundance: NA; v_gene: TRBV27; j_gene: TRBJ1-4; CDR3aa: CASSRQGTNEKLLF; CDR3nt: TGTGCCAGCAGTCGACAGGGAACTAATGAAAAACTGCTTTTT
d_gene: TRBD1; abundance: NA; v_gene: TRBV28; j_gene: TRBJ2-5; CDR3aa: CASSTTSGTGEETQYF; CDR3nt: TGTGCCAGCAGTACCACTTCCGGGACAGGGGAAGAGACCCAGTACTTC
d_gene: TRBD1; abundance: NA; v_gene: TRBV2; j_gene: TRBJ2-7; CDR3aa: CASRFLQGPHEQYF; CDR3nt: TGTGCCAGCAGATTTCTACAGGGGCCCCACGAGCAGTACTTC
d_gene: NA; abundance: NA; v_gene: TRBV5-1; j_gene: TRBJ2-7; CDR3aa: CASSYRVTAGEQYF; CDR3nt: TGCGCCAGCAGCTACAGGGTCACCGCGGGCGAGCAGTACTTC
d_gene: NA; abundance: NA; v_gene: TRBV2; j_gene: TRBJ1-5; CDR3aa: CASSEVSRGYSNQPQHF; CDR3nt: TGTGCCAGCAGTGAAGTCAGTAGGGGATATAGCAATCAGCCCCAGCATTTT
d_gene: TRBD2; abundance: NA; v_gene: TRBV28; j_gene: TRBJ2-7; CDR3aa: CASSPAGERYEQYF; CDR3nt: TGTGCCAGCAGTCCCGCGGGGGAGCGTTACGAGCAGTACTTC